The 17 T cell receptor beta chains below come from one sample, sequenced in a study of blood T cell repertoires in COVID-19. TCRdb's table, derived via immunoSEQ multiplex PCR, lists solely in-frame clones and lacks some. Among around 420,000 clones, roughly 87% were seen once, and the ten largest hold roughly 2%. The sample was PBMCs or T cells enriched from blood (not recorded which). These TCRs come from a woman in her forties with acute COVID-19.

This clone has just a few counts. J is TRBJ2-1 and V is TRBV9; 7 nucleotides agree with TRBD1. V lost 7 bases and J lost 5; bases outside the gene matches: 6. From germline, CDR1 is SGDLS and CDR2 YYNGEE. This CDR3 has 13 residues. CDR3 nucleotides: TGTGCCAGCGGAGGACAGGCTAACAATGAGCAGTTCTTC. This codes for CASGGQANNEQFF. The complete variable domain, with remaining parts taken from reference TRBV9 and TRBJ2-1, reads DSGVTQTPKHLITATGQRVTLRCSPRSGDLSVYWYQQSLDQGLQFLIQYYNGEERAKGNILERFSAQQFPDLHSELNLSSLELGDSALYFCASGGQANNEQFFGPGTRLTVL.

The count of this clone is one. The chain recombines TRBV19 with TRBJ1-1, with 7 bases matching TRBD1. Germline assignment: CDR1 LNHDA and CDR2 SQIVND (reference sequence). V lost 5 bases and J lost 4; bases outside the gene matches: 4. The CDR3 sequence is 13 residues long. CDR3 DNA sequence: TGTGCCAGTAGTGGACAGGTAGGCACTGAAGCTTTCTTT. Its protein is CASSGQVGTEAFF.

The CDR3 sequence: CASSSGTGNQPQHF. CDR3 nucleotides: TGTGCCAGCAGCTCCGGGACAGGTAATCAGCCCCAGCATTTT. This chain links TRBV7-2 with TRBJ1-5; 8 nucleotides match TRBD1. J lost 4 bases, V lost 4 bases, and 3 bases had no gene match. CDR3 length equals 14 residues. Germline-derived CDR1 and CDR2 are SGHTA and FQGNSA. The entire variable domain, with the rest obtained from reference TRBV7-2 and TRBJ1-5, is as follows: GAGVSQSPSNKVTEKGKDVELRCDPISGHTALYWYRQSLGQGLEFLIYFQGNSAPDKSGLPSDRFSAERTGGSVSTLTIQRTQQEDSAVYLCASSSGTGNQPQHFGDGTRLSIL.

The J gene is TRBJ1-5, the V gene TRBV19, with 7 bases lining up with TRBD1. Trimming at V came to 10 bases and at J to 3 bases, leaving 15 bases not matched to a gene. Germline V gene data show CDR1 as LNHDA and CDR2 as SQIVND (reference sequence). CDR3 length equals 16 residues. CDR3 nucleotides: TGTGCCACACGAGCGCAGGGGGATAGATTCAATCAGCCCCAGCATTTT. Translation: CATRAQGDRFNQPQHF.

V usage is TRBV5-4 and J usage is TRBJ2-5, with TRBD1 identical over 9 bases. The junction had 7 bases not matched to a gene; V was cut back by 3 bases and J by 7 bases. The V gene's germline CDR1 is SGHNT and CDR2 YYREEE (reference sequence). This CDR3 has 14 residues. DNA of the CDR3: TGTGCCAGCAGCTCCCGGGACAGGGTTGGGACCCAGTACTTC. Its protein product is CASSSRDRVGTQYF.

This clone was recorded once. The gene calls are TRBV13 and TRBJ1-1; 8 bases agree with TRBD1. Germline CDR1 is PRHDT and CDR2 is FYEKMQ (reference sequence). The length of the CDR3 is 14 residues. The V segment lost 4 bases and the J segment 1 base; nucleotides outside the gene matches: 2. The CDR3 sequence is CASSSGQENTEAFF. The CDR3, as DNA: TGTGCCAGCAGCTCGGGACAGGAGAACACTGAAGCTTTCTTT. The full variable domain, with the rest looked up from reference TRBV13 and TRBJ1-1, is AAGVIQSPRHLIKEKRETATLKCYPIPRHDTVYWYQQGPGQDPQFLISFYEKMQSDKGSIPDRFSAQQFSDYHSELNMSSLELGDSALYFCASSSGQENTEAFFGQGTRLTVV.

The chain links TRBV6-1 to TRBJ2-7; no reliable D call. V lost 2 bases, J lost 9 bases, and 17 bases lay in between. Germline V gene lookup returns CDR1 MNHNS and CDR2 SASEGT. This CDR3 has 14 amino acids. CDR3 DNA sequence: TGTGCCAGCAGTGAATTTGCGTCGCGAGGCAGGCAGTACTTC. Its translation: CASSEFASRGRQYF.

This clone was picked up one time. CDR3 DNA: TGTGCCAGCAGACACCGGGACAGGAACACCGGGGAGCTGTTTTTT. This encodes CASRHRDRNTGELFF. V gene TRBV6-5 combines with J gene TRBJ2-2, with TRBD1 matching over 7 bases. The CDR3 consists of 15 residues. The germline CDR1 and CDR2 sequences are MNHEY and SVGAGI. The V and J ends lost 6 bases and 1 base, in that order; junction bases with no gene match: 5.

The chain is built from TRBV5-1 and TRBJ2-7; TRBD1 agrees at 10 bases. V dropped 1 base and J dropped 3; count of bases not matched to a gene: 13. The CDR3 spans 18 residues. Germline CDR1 and CDR2: SGHRS and YFSETQ. In DNA, the CDR3 is TGCGCCAGCAGCTTGACCGGTCCCGGGACAGGGGTGGTCTACGAGCAGTACTTC. Amino acids: CASSLTGPGTGVVYEQYF.

The rearrangement joins TRBV7-9 to TRBJ2-1; 7 nucleotides line up with TRBD1. Germline trimming cut 5 bases from V and 3 bases from J; bases unmatched to any gene: 4. This CDR3 contains 14 residues. The germline V gene has CDR1 SEHNR and CDR2 FQNEAQ (reference sequence). CDR3 coding DNA: TGTGCCAGCAGCGCCGGGGACAGCTACAATGAGCAGTTCTTC. Translated, it gives CASSAGDSYNEQFF.

This chain uses TRBV7-9 with TRBJ2-7, with TRBD2 as a possible D gene (6 bases). This CDR3 has 14 amino acids. The V end was cut by 3 bases, the J end by 4 bases, with 13 bases between. Germline values: CDR1 SEHNR, CDR2 FQNEAQ (reference sequence). The DNA of the CDR3 is TGTGCCAGCAGCTTCGCGGGGCTGGGTTACGAGCAGTACTTC. It is translated as CASSFAGLGYEQYF.

The rearrangement joins TRBV7-9 to TRBJ1-1; the match to TRBD1 covers 8 bases. Germline values: CDR1 SEHNR, CDR2 FQNEAQ (reference sequence). The V gene end was trimmed by 6 bases and the J gene end by 2 bases; junction bases not matched to a gene: 5. The CDR3 contains 14 residues. The CDR3 here is CASSRGQDNTEAFF. The CDR3 DNA is TGTGCCAGCAGTCGGGGACAGGATAACACTGAAGCTTTCTTT.

This clone has only one observation. The chain links TRBV9 to TRBJ2-1, with TRBD1 identical over 9 bases. Germline trimming cut 4 bases from V and 8 bases from J; bases unmatched to any gene: 7. The CDR3 contains 14 residues. Per germline, CDR1 SGDLS and CDR2 YYNGEE. In DNA form, the CDR3 reads TGTGCCAGCAGCCCTCAGGACAGGGGTCATGAGCAGTTCTTC. It specifies CASSPQDRGHEQFF.

The genes are TRBV6-5 and TRBJ2-2, with unresolved D. Trimming shortened V by 6 bases and J by 4 bases, and 12 bases separated the two germline ends. Germline lookup yields CDR1 MNHEY and CDR2 SVGAGI. This CDR3 region has 14 residues. CDR3 amino acids: CASRRKPATGELFF. The CDR3 DNA follows: TGTGCCAGCAGACGTAAGCCCGCCACCGGGGAGCTGTTTTTT.

The chain has TRBV30 and TRBJ2-1, with 10 positions matching TRBD2. CDR1 GTSNPN and CDR2 SVGIG come from the germline V gene (reference sequence). V lost 2 bases and J lost 8; bases outside the gene matches: 6. There are 14 residues in the CDR3. The CDR3 region is CAWSHSGGADEQFF. CDR3 DNA: TGTGCCTGGAGTCACAGCGGGGGGGCCGATGAGCAGTTCTTC.

The chain links TRBV19 to TRBJ2-5; tentatively, D is TRBD1 (6 bases). V was clipped by 5 bases and J by 5 bases, with 15 bases between them. The germline V gene has CDR1 LNHDA and CDR2 SQIVND (reference sequence). The CDR3 has 14 residues. CDR3: CASSPSGQSETQYF. The CDR3 DNA sequence: TGTGCCAGTAGTCCTTCAGGACAGTCGGAGACCCAGTACTTC.

This clone occurred once. This chain connects TRBV6-6 to TRBJ1-2; 7 bases fit TRBD1. CDR1 is MNHNY, CDR2 SVGAGI, per germline (reference sequence). With V trimmed by 0 bases and J by 2 bases, 3 bases remained unmatched. The CDR3 covers 15 residues. The DNA for the CDR3 is TGTGCCAGCAGTTACTCCCCGGGACAGAACTATGGCTACACCTTC. It yields the protein CASSYSPGQNYGYTF.